This entry concerns a single TCR beta chain. Antigen unknown. Unique molecular identifiers were used to barcode this TCRbeta library. One entry per CDR3 protein, called by TCRdb with MiXCR from the PCR reads. The sample contains approximately 980,000 distinct CDR3 sequences, 25% to 30% of which appear only once. This entry comes from a study of T-cell reconstitution after alpha-beta-depleted transplantation in children. Findings and limits, study-wide: Reports say that about two months after transplant, the alpha-beta T cells came out of several hundred graft clones that had expanded.

The TCR was taken from a boy under two years old who had a stem cell transplant for SCID, so the T cells may come from the graft donor. This sample comprised PBMCs, mostly from graft donor cells, obtained 360 days after TCRalphabeta/CD19-depleted stem cell transplant.

CDR3 residues: CASSYPGAPKETQYF. CDR3 nucleotide sequence: TGTGCCAGCAGTTATCCAGGAGCGCCCAAAGAGACCCAGTACTTC. The chain carries TRBV6-7 and TRBJ2-5; no clear D gene. TRBV6-7 is an ORF; its function is uncertain. The CDR3 is 15 residues long. The V end lost 3 bases, the J end lost 3 bases, and 14 bases lay between the germline ends.